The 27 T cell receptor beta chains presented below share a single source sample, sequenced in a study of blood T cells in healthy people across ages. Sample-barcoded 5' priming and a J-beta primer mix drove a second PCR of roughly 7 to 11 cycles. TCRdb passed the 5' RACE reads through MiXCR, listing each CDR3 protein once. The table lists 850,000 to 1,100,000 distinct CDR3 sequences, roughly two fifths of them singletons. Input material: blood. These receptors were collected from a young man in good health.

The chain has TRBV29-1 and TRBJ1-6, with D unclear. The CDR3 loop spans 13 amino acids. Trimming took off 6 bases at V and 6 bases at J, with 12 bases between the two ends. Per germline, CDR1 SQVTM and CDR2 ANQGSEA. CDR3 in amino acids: CSVAEDFNSPLHF. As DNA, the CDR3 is TGCAGCGTCGCGGAAGATTTTAATTCACCCCTCCACTTT.

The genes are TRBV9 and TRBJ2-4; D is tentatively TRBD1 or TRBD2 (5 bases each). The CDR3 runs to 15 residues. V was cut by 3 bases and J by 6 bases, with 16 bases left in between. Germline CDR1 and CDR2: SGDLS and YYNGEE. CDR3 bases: TGTGCCAGCAGCGCATCACGGGGCTCGGGAAACATTCAGTACTTC. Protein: CASSASRGSGNIQYF.

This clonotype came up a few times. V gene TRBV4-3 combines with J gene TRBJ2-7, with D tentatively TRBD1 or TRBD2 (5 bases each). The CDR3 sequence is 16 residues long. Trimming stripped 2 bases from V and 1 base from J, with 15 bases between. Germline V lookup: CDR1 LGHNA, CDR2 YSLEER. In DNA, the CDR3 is TGCGCCAGCAGCCAACAAACCGGGACGGAGTCCTACGAGCAGTACTTC. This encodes CASSQQTGTESYEQYF.

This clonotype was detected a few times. CDR3 protein: CSATGTGGFETQYF. The DNA of the CDR3 is TGCAGTGCTACTGGGACAGGGGGCTTTGAGACCCAGTACTTC. The chain links TRBV20-1 to TRBJ2-5; the match to TRBD1 covers 12 bases. The CDR3 spans 14 residues. After removal of 4 bases from V and 5 bases from J, the junction contained 5 bases not matched to a gene. Germline CDR1 DFQATT, CDR2 SNEGSKA (reference sequence).

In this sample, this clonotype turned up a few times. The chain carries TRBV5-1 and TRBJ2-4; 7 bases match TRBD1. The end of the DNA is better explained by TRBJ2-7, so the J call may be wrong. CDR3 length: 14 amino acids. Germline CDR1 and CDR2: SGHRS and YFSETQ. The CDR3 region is CASSLEDRSYEQYF. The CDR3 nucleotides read TGCGCCAGCAGCTTGGAGGACAGGAGCTACGAGCAGTACTTC.

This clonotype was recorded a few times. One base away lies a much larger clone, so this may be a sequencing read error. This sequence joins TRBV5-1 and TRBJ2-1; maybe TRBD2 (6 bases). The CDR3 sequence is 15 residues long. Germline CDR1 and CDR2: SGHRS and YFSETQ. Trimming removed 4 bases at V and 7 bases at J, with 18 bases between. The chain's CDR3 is CASSAGRALGNEQFF. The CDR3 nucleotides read TGCGCCAGCAGCGCGGGACGAGCCCTTGGGAATGAGCAGTTCTTC.

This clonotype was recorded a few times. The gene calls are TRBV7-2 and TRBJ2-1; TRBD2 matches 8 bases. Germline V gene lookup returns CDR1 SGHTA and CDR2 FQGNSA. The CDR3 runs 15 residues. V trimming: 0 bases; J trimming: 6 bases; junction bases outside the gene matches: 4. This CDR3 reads CASSLAGGGSNEQFF. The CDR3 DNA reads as TGTGCCAGCAGCTTAGCCGGGGGGGGGAGCAATGAGCAGTTCTTC.

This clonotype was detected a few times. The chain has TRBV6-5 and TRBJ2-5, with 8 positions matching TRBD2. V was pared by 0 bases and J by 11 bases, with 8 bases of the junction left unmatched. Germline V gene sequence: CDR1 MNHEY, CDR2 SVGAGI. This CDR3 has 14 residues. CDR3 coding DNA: TGTGCCAGCAGTTACTCCGGGGGGGACGTTGCGCAGTACTTC. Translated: CASSYSGGDVAQYF.

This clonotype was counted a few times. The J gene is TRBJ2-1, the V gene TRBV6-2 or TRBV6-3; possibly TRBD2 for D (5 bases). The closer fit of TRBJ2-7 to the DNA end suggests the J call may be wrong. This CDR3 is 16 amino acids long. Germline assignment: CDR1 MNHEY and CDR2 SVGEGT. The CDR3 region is CASSYNWAGVYNEQYF. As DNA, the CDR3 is TGTGCCAGCAGTTACAACTGGGCGGGCGTCTACAATGAGCAGTACTTC.

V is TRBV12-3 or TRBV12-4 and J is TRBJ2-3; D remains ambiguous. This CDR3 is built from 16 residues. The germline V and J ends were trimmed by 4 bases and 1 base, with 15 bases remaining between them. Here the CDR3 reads CASSSGDPVGTDTQYF. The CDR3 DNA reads TGTGCCAGCAGTTCCGGCGATCCAGTTGGCACAGATACGCAGTATTTT.

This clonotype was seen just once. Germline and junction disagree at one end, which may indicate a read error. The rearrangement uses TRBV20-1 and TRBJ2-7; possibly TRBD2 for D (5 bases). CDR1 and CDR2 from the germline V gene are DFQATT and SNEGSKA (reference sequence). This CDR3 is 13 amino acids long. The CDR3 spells CSTREGSSYEQYF. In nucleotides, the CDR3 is TGCAGTACTAGAGAGGGCAGCTCCTACGAGCAGTACTTC.

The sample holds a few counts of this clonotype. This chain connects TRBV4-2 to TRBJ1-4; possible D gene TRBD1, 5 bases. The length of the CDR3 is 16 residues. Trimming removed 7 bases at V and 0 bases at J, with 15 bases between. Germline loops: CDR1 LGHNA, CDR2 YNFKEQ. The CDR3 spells CASTSTVSATNEKLFF. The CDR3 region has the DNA TGTGCCAGCACCTCGACAGTAAGCGCAACTAATGAAAAACTGTTTTTT.

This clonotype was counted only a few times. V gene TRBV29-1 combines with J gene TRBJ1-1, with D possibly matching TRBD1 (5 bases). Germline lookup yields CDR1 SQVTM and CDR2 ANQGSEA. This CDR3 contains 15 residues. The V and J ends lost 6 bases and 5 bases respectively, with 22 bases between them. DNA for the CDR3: TGCAGCGTCAAACCCTCATCGGGACTTTTTACTGAAGCTTTCTTT. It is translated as CSVKPSSGLFTEAFF.

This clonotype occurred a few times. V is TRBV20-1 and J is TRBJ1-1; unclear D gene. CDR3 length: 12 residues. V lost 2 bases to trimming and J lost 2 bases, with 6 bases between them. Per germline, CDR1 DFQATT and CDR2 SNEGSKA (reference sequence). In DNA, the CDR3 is TGCAGTGCTAGACCCCCTAACACTGAAGCTTTCTTT. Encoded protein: CSARPPNTEAFF.

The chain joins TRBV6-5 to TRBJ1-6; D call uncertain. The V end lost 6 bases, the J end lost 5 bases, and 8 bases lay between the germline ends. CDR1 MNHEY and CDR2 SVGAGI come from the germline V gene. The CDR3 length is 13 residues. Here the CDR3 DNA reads TGTGCCAGCAGGTTGGGGAATAATTCACCCCTCCACTTT. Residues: CASRLGNNSPLHF.

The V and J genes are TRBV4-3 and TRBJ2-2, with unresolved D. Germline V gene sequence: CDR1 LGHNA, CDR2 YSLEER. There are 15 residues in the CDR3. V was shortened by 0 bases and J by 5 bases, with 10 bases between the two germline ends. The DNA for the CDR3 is TGCGCCAGCAGCCAAGATGTTGGGGAAACCGGGGAGCTGTTTTTT. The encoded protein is CASSQDVGETGELFF.

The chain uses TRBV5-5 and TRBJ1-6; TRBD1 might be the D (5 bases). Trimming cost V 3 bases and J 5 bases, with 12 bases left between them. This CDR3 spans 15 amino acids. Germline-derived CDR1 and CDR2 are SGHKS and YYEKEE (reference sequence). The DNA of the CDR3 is TGTGCCAGCAGCTGGACGGACACCCATAATTCACCCCTCCACTTT. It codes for CASSWTDTHNSPLHF. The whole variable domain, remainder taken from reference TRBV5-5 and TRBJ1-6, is DAGVTQSPTHLIKTRGQQVTLRCSPISGHKSVSWYQQVLGQGPQFIFQYYEKEERGRGNFPDRFSARQFPNYSSELNVNALLLGDSALYLCASSWTDTHNSPLHFGNGTRLTVT.

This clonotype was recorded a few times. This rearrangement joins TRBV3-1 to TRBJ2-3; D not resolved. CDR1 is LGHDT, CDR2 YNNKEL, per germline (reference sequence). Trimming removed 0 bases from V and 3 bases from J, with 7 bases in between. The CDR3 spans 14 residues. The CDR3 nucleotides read TGTGCCAGCAGCCAAGATCAGATTACAGATACGCAGTATTTT. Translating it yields CASSQDQITDTQYF.

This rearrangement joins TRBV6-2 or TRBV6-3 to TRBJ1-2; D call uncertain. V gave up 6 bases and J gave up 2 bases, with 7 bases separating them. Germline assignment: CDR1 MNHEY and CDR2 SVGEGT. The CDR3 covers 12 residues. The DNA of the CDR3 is TGTGCCAGCAGCCTACAGAACTATGGCTACACCTTC. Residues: CASSLQNYGYTF.

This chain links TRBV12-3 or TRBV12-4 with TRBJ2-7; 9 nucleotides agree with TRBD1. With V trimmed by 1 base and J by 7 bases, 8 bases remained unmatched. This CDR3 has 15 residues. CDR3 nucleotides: TGTGCCAGCAGTTTAGGGGGGGACAGGGCAAGTGAGCAGTACTTC. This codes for CASSLGGDRASEQYF.

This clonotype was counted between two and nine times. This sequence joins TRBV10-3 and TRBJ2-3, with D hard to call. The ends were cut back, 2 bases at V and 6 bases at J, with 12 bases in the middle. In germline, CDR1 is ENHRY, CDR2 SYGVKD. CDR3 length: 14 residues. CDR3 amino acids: CAISEVSKEDTQYF. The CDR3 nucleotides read TGTGCCATCAGTGAGGTGTCAAAAGAGGATACGCAGTATTTT.

In nucleotides, the CDR3 is TGTGCCAGCCGATCCTTGAATCAGCCCCAGCATTTT. Translating gives CASRSLNQPQHF. The rearrangement links TRBV12-3 or TRBV12-4 to TRBJ1-5; no firm D call. The V end was cut by 8 bases, the J end by 4 bases, with 9 bases between. This CDR3 is 12 amino acids long.

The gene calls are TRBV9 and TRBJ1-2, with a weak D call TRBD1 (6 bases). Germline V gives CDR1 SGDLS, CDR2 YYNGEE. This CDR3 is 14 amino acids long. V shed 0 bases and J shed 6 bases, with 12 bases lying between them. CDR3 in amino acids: CASSVGGPQNGYTF. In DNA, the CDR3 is TGTGCCAGCAGCGTAGGGGGGCCCCAAAATGGCTACACCTTC.

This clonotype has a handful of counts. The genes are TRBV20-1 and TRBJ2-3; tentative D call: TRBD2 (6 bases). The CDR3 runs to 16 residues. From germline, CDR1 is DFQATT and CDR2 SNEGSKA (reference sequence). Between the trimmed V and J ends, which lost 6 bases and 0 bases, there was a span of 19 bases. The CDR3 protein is CSAAPDGGFSTDTQYF. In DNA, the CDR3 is TGCAGTGCCGCCCCTGACGGGGGTTTTAGCACAGATACGCAGTATTTT.

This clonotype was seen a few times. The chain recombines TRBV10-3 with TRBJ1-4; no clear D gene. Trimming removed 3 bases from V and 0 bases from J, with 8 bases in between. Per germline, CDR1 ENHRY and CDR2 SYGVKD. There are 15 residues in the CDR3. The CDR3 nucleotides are TGTGCCATCAGTGAACAGCTAGCAACTAATGAAAAACTGTTTTTT. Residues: CAISEQLATNEKLFF.

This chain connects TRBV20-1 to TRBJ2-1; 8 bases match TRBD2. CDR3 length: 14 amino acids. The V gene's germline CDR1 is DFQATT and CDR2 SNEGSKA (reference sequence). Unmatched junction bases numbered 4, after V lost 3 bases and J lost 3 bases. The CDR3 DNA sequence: TGCAGTGCTAGGGCGGGGGGTCTCTACAATGAGCAGTTCTTC. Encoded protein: CSARAGGLYNEQFF.

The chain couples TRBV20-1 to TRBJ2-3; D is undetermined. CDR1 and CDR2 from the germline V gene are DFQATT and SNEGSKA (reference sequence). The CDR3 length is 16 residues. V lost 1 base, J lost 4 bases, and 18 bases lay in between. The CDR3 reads CSARVPGSKPADTQYF. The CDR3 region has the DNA TGCAGTGCTAGAGTCCCCGGGTCAAAACCCGCAGATACGCAGTATTTT.